Listed below are T cell receptor beta chains from one sample, sequenced in a study of blood T cell repertoires in COVID-19. TCRdb keeps only in-frame clones here, not all; method: immunoSEQ multiplex PCR. The sample yields 300,000 to 350,000 clones, 75% to 90% seen once. Source material: PBMCs or T cells enriched from blood (not recorded which). The receptor set was obtained from a man younger than 45 who had recovered from COVID-19. CDR3s include the opening cysteine and the closing phenylalanine or tryptophan. The D gene is left open where the match is weak. Rows may omit the clone size; those that give it use once, few, many or a size class.

clone_size	d_call	v_call	j_call	cdr3_nt	cdr3_aa
.	.	TRBV7-9	TRBJ1-4	TGTGCCAGCAGCTTAGTCGGGTTCACAACTAATGAAAAACTGTTTTTT	CASSLVGFTTNEKLFF
few	TRBD1	TRBV7-9	TRBJ1-4	TGTGCCAGCAGCTTACCAGGGACAGGGGAAAAACTGTTTTTT	CASSLPGTGEKLFF
.	TRBD1	TRBV4-1	TRBJ2-7	TGCGCCAGCAGCTATGGACAGGGGCCATACGAGCAGTACTTC	CASSYGQGPYEQYF
.	.	TRBV30	TRBJ1-2	TGTGCCTGGAGTACCAGGGTACTTAACTATGGCTACACCTTC	CAWSTRVLNYGYTF
.	.	TRBV5-1	TRBJ2-7	TGCGCCAGCAGCTTGGCAGGCGTATCCTACGAGCAGTACTTC	CASSLAGVSYEQYF
few	TRBD2	TRBV12-5	TRBJ2-1	TGTGCTAGTGGTTCACCGACTAGCCGTCCCTACAATGAGCAGTTCTTC	CASGSPTSRPYNEQFF
.	.	TRBV10-3	TRBJ2-3	TGTGCCACCACAGGGAGCACAGATACGCAGTATTTT	CATTGSTDTQYF
.	.	TRBV4-3	TRBJ1-4	TGCGCCAGCAGCCACGTTAATGAAAAACTGTTTTTT	CASSHVNEKLFF
.	.	TRBV29-1	TRBJ1-4	TGCAGCGTTGAAGTCGATGCTGGCGAAAAACTGTTTTTT	CSVEVDAGEKLFF
few	TRBD1	TRBV12-3/TRBV12-4	TRBJ1-2	TGTGCCAGCAGTCCGCGGACAGGCTATGGCTACACCTTC	CASSPRTGYGYTF
.	TRBD2	TRBV27	TRBJ2-5	TGTGCCAGCAGACCAACTAGCGGGGACTTACGGGAGACCCAGTACTTC	CASRPTSGDLRETQYF
.	.	TRBV27	TRBJ2-1	TGTGCCAGCGGCCTAAGGGGCAATGAGCAGTTCTTC	CASGLRGNEQFF
.	TRBD2	TRBV6-1	TRBJ2-2	TGTGCCAGCAGTGAAGAAGCGGGGGGGCCCGGGGAGCTGTTTTTT	CASSEEAGGPGELFF
.	TRBD2	TRBV3-1/TRBV3-2	TRBJ2-1	TGTGCCAGCAGCCGATCCGGGGGGGCCTACAATGAGCAGTTCTTC	CASSRSGGAYNEQFF
.	TRBD1	TRBV7-6	TRBJ2-7	TGTGCCAGCAGCTTAATGTCAACCGGGACAGTACCCTACGAGCAGTACTTC	CASSLMSTGTVPYEQYF
.	.	TRBV7-2	TRBJ1-2	TGTGCCAGCAGCTTAGTTGTCGAGGGCGGCTACACCTTC	CASSLVVEGGYTF
.	.	TRBV7-9	TRBJ1-3	TGTGCCAGCAGCTTACCTCTAGGAGACACCATATATTTT	CASSLPLGDTIYF
.	.	TRBV5-1	TRBJ2-3	TGCGCCAGCAGCTTGGTAGCGGCGAAGGGAGATACGCAGTATTTT	CASSLVAAKGDTQYF
.	TRBD1	TRBV7-9	TRBJ2-6	TGTGCCAGCAGCACTCCAATCACCGACAGGGTGCCCGGGGCCAACGTCCTGACTTTC	CASSTPITDRVPGANVLTF
.	.	TRBV3-1/TRBV3-2	TRBJ1-6	TGTGCCAGCAGCCAAGTTGGCATCTATAATTCACCCCTCCACTTT	CASSQVGIYNSPLHF
.	TRBD2	TRBV5-4	TRBJ2-7	TGTGCCAGCAGCTACTCGACTAGCGGGGGAATTTACGAGCAGTACTTC	CASSYSTSGGIYEQYF
.	TRBD2	TRBV7-8	TRBJ2-7	TGTGCCAGCAGCTTATTGGGACTAGCGGGGGGGCGTTACGAGCAGTACTTC	CASSLLGLAGGRYEQYF
.	TRBD1	TRBV27	TRBJ1-2	TGTGCCAGCAGTTCCTACAGGGGAGGAGGCTACACCTTC	CASSSYRGGGYTF
few	TRBD1	TRBV6-6	TRBJ1-2	TGTGCCAGCAGTTCACCGACAGGGAGAGGTGATGGCTACACCTTC	CASSSPTGRGDGYTF
.	TRBD2	TRBV29-1	TRBJ2-7	TGCAGCGTTGGGGAGGGAGGACTCCCCTCCGAGCAGTACTTC	CSVGEGGLPSEQYF
.	TRBD1	TRBV6-6	TRBJ2-7	TGTGCCAGCAGTAGACAGGGGAGAACCTACGAGCAGTACTTC	CASSRQGRTYEQYF
.	.	TRBV9	TRBJ2-5	TGTGCCAGCAGCGTAGCTGGCCGAGAGACCCAGTACTTC	CASSVAGRETQYF
.	TRBD1	TRBV7-9	TRBJ2-2	TGTGCCAGCAGGACGGGACAGGGCGGCACCGGGGAGCTGTTTTTT	CASRTGQGGTGELFF
few	.	TRBV7-6	TRBJ2-7	TGTGCCAGCAGCGGAGGGCCCCCAGGGTCCGGCTACGAGCAGTACTTC	CASSGGPPGSGYEQYF
.	.	TRBV24-1	TRBJ2-3	TGTGCCACCAACGGCGGCAGGGAGGCCTCTAGCACAGATACGCAGTATTTT	CATNGGREASSTDTQYF
.	.	TRBV10-3	TRBJ1-2	TGTGCCATCGGGGCCACCTATGGCTACACCTTC	CAIGATYGYTF
once	TRBD1	TRBV29-1	TRBJ1-3	TGCAGCGCCCGGGACAGGGAAAACACCATATATTTT	CSARDRENTIYF
.	TRBD1	TRBV6-5	TRBJ2-2	TGTGCCAGCAGTTGGGGACAGACGAACACCGGGGAGCTGTTTTTT	CASSWGQTNTGELFF
.	.	TRBV24-1	TRBJ2-3	TGTGCCACCAGTGCCACCCCACTAGATACGCAGTATTTT	CATSATPLDTQYF
.	TRBD2	TRBV10-3	TRBJ2-7	TGTGCCATCAGTGAGTCATTGGGGGACTATTACGAGCAGTACTTC	CAISESLGDYYEQYF
once	TRBD1	TRBV6-1	TRBJ2-7	TGTGCCAGCAGTGAAAGGGACAGGGTCCACGAGCAGTACTTC	CASSERDRVHEQYF
few	TRBD2	TRBV4-1	TRBJ2-2	TGCGCCAGCAGCCAAGAGACTAGCGGGGGGATGAACACCGGGGAGCTGTTTTTT	CASSQETSGGMNTGELFF
.	TRBD2	TRBV5-1	TRBJ2-5	TGCGCCAGCAGCTTGGAGCGGGGTTCAGAGACCCAGTACTTC	CASSLERGSETQYF
once	.	TRBV6-5	TRBJ2-7	TGTGCCAGCATCGCGGGCGGGGGCAACGAGCAGTACTTC	CASIAGGGNEQYF
.	.	TRBV7-9	TRBJ2-3	TGTGCCAGCAGCCCCCGAACGAATCAGGGCGATACGCAGTATTTT	CASSPRTNQGDTQYF
.	TRBD1	TRBV9	TRBJ1-1	TGTGCCAGCAGCGTAGGATGGGACAGGGGGTGGTCATCGAACACTGAAGCTTTCTTT	CASSVGWDRGWSSNTEAFF
many	TRBD1	TRBV5-1	TRBJ1-3	TGCGCCAGCAGCTTGGGGAGTGGACAGGTCTCTGGAAACACCATATATTTT	CASSLGSGQVSGNTIYF
.	TRBD1	TRBV19	TRBJ1-2	TGTGCCAGCAAAATGGGGACAGGGGGCTCCTATGGCTACACCTTC	CASKMGTGGSYGYTF
.	.	TRBV14	TRBJ2-7	TGTGCCAGCAGCCCTTCGGGGTACGAGCAGTACTTC	CASSPSGYEQYF
.	.	TRBV11-2	TRBJ1-5	TGTGCCAGCAGCTCGGGCAGGGAAACGGCGCAGCCCCAGCATTTT	CASSSGRETAQPQHF
.	TRBD1	TRBV13	TRBJ2-5	TGTGCCAGCAGTTCCGACAGGGGGGGAGAGACCCAGTACTTC	CASSSDRGGETQYF
.	.	TRBV27	TRBJ2-2	TGTGCCAGCAGTTTTTTTTCGGAAAGATATCAAAACAGAAACACCGGGGAGCTGTTTTTT	CASSFFSERYQNRNTGELFF
.	.	TRBV30	TRBJ1-5	TGTGCCTGGAGTGTGGGGGAGGGTCAGCCCCAGCATTTT	CAWSVGEGQPQHF
.	TRBD2	TRBV4-1	TRBJ2-2	TGCGCCAGCAGCCAAGGGCGGGGGGGCCCCGGGGAGCTGTTTTTT	CASSQGRGGPGELFF
.	TRBD1	TRBV27	TRBJ2-2	TGTGCCAGCAGTTTATCACAGGGGATCGGGGAGCTGTTTTTT	CASSLSQGIGELFF
.	.	TRBV19	TRBJ2-1	TGTGCCAGTAGGGACTTTTACAATGAGCAGTTCTTC	CASRDFYNEQFF
.	.	TRBV19	TRBJ1-1	TGTGCCAGTAGTATTATCGGACCGGCCGGGGTTTATGGGTCTGAAGCTTTCTTT	CASSIIGPAGVYGSEAFF
few	.	TRBV7-2	TRBJ2-2	TGTGCCAGCAGCCCGCAGGGACAGAACACCGGGGAGCTGTTTTTT	CASSPQGQNTGELFF
.	.	TRBV24-1	TRBJ1-5	TGTGCCACCAGTGATTCTAGAGACAGGCGAACTCATCAGCCCCAGCATTTT	CATSDSRDRRTHQPQHF
.	TRBD2	TRBV3-1/TRBV3-2	TRBJ2-7	TGTGCCAGCAGTCGGGTTAGCGGGGGGGCCGGGTACGAGCAGTACTTC	CASSRVSGGAGYEQYF
.	TRBD2	TRBV11-3	TRBJ2-7	TGTGCCAGCAGCCCAGGGGCACTAGCGGGGACCTACGAGCAGTACTTC	CASSPGALAGTYEQYF
.	.	TRBV2	TRBJ1-2	TGTGCCAGCAGTGGTTGGAGGTCCTATGGCTACACCTTC	CASSGWRSYGYTF
.	TRBD1	TRBV6-5	TRBJ1-2	TGTGCCAGCAGAGACAGGGGGCTCTATGGCTACACCTTC	CASRDRGLYGYTF
.	TRBD1	TRBV6-5	TRBJ1-4	TGTGCCAGCAGTTACAGGGGGCAGGATAATGAAAAACTGTTTTTT	CASSYRGQDNEKLFF
.	.	TRBV4-2	TRBJ1-4	TGTGCCAGCAGCCCAGAGGGTCAGGGGCAGATCGGCCCCATGGGGGATGAAAAACTGTTTTTT	CASSPEGQGQIGPMGDEKLFF